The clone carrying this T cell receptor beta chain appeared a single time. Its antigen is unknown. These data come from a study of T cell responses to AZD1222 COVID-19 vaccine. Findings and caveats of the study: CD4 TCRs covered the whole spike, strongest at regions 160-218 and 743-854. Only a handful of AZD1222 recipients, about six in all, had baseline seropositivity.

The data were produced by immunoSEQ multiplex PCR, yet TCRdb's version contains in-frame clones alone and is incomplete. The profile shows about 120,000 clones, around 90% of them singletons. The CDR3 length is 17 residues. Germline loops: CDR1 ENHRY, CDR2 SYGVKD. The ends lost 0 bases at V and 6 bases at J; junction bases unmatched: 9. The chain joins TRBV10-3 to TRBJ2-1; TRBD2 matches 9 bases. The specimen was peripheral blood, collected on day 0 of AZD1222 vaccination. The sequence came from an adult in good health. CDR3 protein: CAISESGIAGVRNEQFF. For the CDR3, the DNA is TGTGCCATCAGTGAGTCGGGTATAGCGGGAGTCCGCAATGAGCAGTTCTTC.